Below, 27 T cell receptor beta chains from the same sample are listed, as sequenced in a study of cytomegalovirus exposure and HLA in healthy donors. The primer mix had 60 Vbeta and 13 Jbeta primers. Data came from immunoSEQ multiplex PCR; TCRdb stores just in-frame clones and leaves some out. The table includes more than 50,000 clones, 75% detected once. The sequencing input was PBMCs. All receptors derive from a woman aged 40 to 50 in good health and CMV-seropositive.

This rearrangement joins TRBV9 to TRBJ2-2; D is uncertain. The germline gives CDR1 SGDLS, CDR2 YYNGEE. This CDR3 region has 17 residues. Trimming took off 0 bases at V and 5 bases at J, with 17 bases between the two ends. The CDR3 spells CASSVGATHASTGELFF. DNA for the CDR3: TGTGCCAGCAGCGTAGGGGCCACACACGCATCGACCGGGGAGCTGTTTTTT.

V is TRBV10-3 and J is TRBJ2-7; 7 positions agree with TRBD1. This CDR3 has 14 amino acids. The V gene end was trimmed by 10 bases and the J gene end by 1 base; junction bases not matched to a gene: 10. Germline-derived CDR1 and CDR2 are ENHRY and SYGVKD. The CDR3 DNA sequence: TGTGCCACACACCGGGACAGCGATTCCTACGAGCAGTACTTC. This translates into CATHRDSDSYEQYF.

The chain uses TRBV19 and TRBJ2-6; D ambiguous. Trimming took 7 bases from V and 0 from J, leaving 7 bases between them. This CDR3 contains 14 residues. Germline CDR1 is LNHDA and CDR2 is SQIVND (reference sequence). The CDR3 DNA follows: TGTGCCAGTACCCAGTCCTCTGGGGCCAACGTCCTGACTTTC. Encoded protein: CASTQSSGANVLTF.

The V and J genes are TRBV5-6 and TRBJ1-5, with D tentatively TRBD1 (5 bases). In germline, CDR1 is SGHDT, CDR2 YYEEEE. The CDR3 length is 15 residues. Trimming left V 4 bases short and J 3 bases short, with 14 bases between. The CDR3 loop reads CASSGGGGDNQPQHF. The CDR3 DNA reads TGTGCCAGCAGCGGGGGGGGAGGAGACAATCAGCCCCAGCATTTT.

The chain links TRBV6-1 to TRBJ2-7, with 7 bases aligning to TRBD2. Germline V gene sequence: CDR1 MNHNS, CDR2 SASEGT. V gave up 7 bases and J gave up 0 bases; unmatched junction bases: 9. The CDR3 consists of 15 residues. The CDR3 DNA reads TGTGCCAGCACTCCCCGCGGGGGTTTCTCCTACGAGCAGTACTTC. Encoded protein: CASTPRGGFSYEQYF.

This clone was detected only once. The rearrangement uses TRBV6-1 and TRBJ1-3, with no clear D. Germline V gives CDR1 MNHNS, CDR2 SASEGT. V was pared by 3 bases and J by 0 bases, with 9 bases between. The CDR3 is 15 amino acids. CDR3 amino acids: CASSDAYGSGNTIYF. DNA of the CDR3: TGTGCCAGCAGTGATGCATACGGCTCTGGAAACACCATATATTTT.

This sequence joins TRBV18 and TRBJ2-1, with D hard to call. CDR1 and CDR2 (germline): KGHSH, LQKENI. Trimming stripped 0 bases from V and 9 bases from J, with 9 bases between. The CDR3 sequence is 13 residues long. The CDR3 region is CASSPPVPGEQFF. The CDR3 DNA sequence: TGTGCCAGCTCACCACCTGTCCCGGGTGAGCAGTTCTTC. Full variable domain (remainder filled in from reference TRBV18 and TRBJ2-1): NAGVMQNPRHLVRRRGQEARLRCSPMKGHSHVYWYRQLPEEGLKFMVYLQKENIIDESGMPKERFSAEFPKEGPSILRIQQVVRGDSAAYFCASSPPVPGEQFFGPGTRLTVL.

The CDR3 loop is CASSLHRDSMNTEAFF. DNA for the CDR3: TGTGCCAGCAGCTTGCACCGGGACAGCATGAACACTGAAGCTTTCTTT. The genes are TRBV5-6 and TRBJ1-1, with 7 bases aligning to TRBD1. The germline V gene has CDR1 SGHDT and CDR2 YYEEEE. This CDR3 spans 16 amino acids. V gave up 1 base and J gave up 0 bases; unmatched junction bases: 6.

The V call is TRBV30, the J call TRBJ2-3; TRBD2 matches 8 bases. This CDR3 comprises 16 residues. Germline V gene lookup returns CDR1 GTSNPN and CDR2 SVGIG (reference sequence). V was pared by 0 bases and J by 1 base, with 6 bases of the junction left unmatched. CDR3 coding DNA: TGTGCCTGGAGTGTAGGGAGCGGGGGACGCACAGATACGCAGTATTTT. Its protein product is CAWSVGSGGRTDTQYF. Full variable domain (remainder filled in from reference TRBV30 and TRBJ2-3): SQTIHQWPATLVQPVGSPLSLECTVEGTSNPNLYWYRQAAGRGLQLLFYSVGIGQISSEVPQNLSASRPQDRQFILSSKKLLLSDSGFYLCAWSVGSGGRTDTQYFGPGTRLTVL.

This clone came up a few times. V gene TRBV30 combines with J gene TRBJ1-1, with 9 bases lining up with TRBD1. The germline gives CDR1 GTSNPN, CDR2 SVGIG (reference sequence). This CDR3 has 21 residues. Trimming took 2 bases from V and 2 from J; bases not matched to a gene: 24. The CDR3 sequence is CAWSTWTGEIRREIINTEAFF. DNA for the CDR3: TGTGCCTGGAGTACCTGGACAGGGGAGATACGGCGCGAGATAATAAACACTGAAGCTTTCTTT.

The table lists this clone with a few counts. The chain recombines TRBV6-1 with TRBJ1-2; D not resolved. V was clipped by 2 bases and J by 7 bases, with 14 bases between them. This CDR3 contains 14 residues. Germline-derived CDR1 and CDR2 are MNHNS and SASEGT. The CDR3 reads CASSESAAYRGYTF. The DNA for the CDR3 is TGTGCCAGCAGTGAATCCGCTGCCTACCGTGGCTACACCTTC.

The chain employs TRBV5-6 and TRBJ2-7, with 8 bases aligning to TRBD1. Germline lookup yields CDR1 SGHDT and CDR2 YYEEEE. The CDR3 is made up of 14 amino acids. V trimming: 0 bases; J trimming: 2 bases; junction bases outside the gene matches: 1. CDR3 DNA sequence: TGTGCCAGCAGCTTGGGGGACAGGCCCTACGAGCAGTACTTC. The encoded protein is CASSLGDRPYEQYF.

V gene TRBV10-3 combines with J gene TRBJ1-2; tentative D call: TRBD1 (5 bases). Germline V lookup: CDR1 ENHRY, CDR2 SYGVKD. V was pared by 2 bases and J by 6 bases, with 16 bases between. This CDR3 is 15 amino acids long. The CDR3 sequence: CAISERGKGRDGYTF. DNA for the CDR3: TGTGCCATCAGTGAGAGGGGTAAGGGGCGAGATGGCTACACCTTC.

The CDR3 DNA reads TGTGCCAGCAAAGGAGGCCTAACCAACAATGAGCAGTTCTTC. This encodes CASKGGLTNNEQFF. This sequence joins TRBV6-1 and TRBJ2-1, with D possibly TRBD2 on 5 matching bases. This CDR3 contains 14 residues. V dropped 7 bases and J dropped 5 bases, with 15 bases sitting between them. Germline loops: CDR1 MNHNS, CDR2 SASEGT.

CDR3 bases: TGTGCCAGTCGGCGGGGCCGGGGAGATACGCAGTATTTT. It specifies CASRRGRGDTQYF. V gene TRBV19 combines with J gene TRBJ2-3; tentatively, D is TRBD2 (6 bases). CDR3 length: 13 amino acids. Per germline, CDR1 LNHDA and CDR2 SQIVND (reference sequence). V lost 8 bases, J lost 5 bases, and 14 bases lay in between.

This chain uses TRBV6-1 with TRBJ2-5; D gene ambiguous. Near its end, the DNA agrees better with TRBJ2-7, so the J call may be wrong. From germline, CDR1 is MNHNS and CDR2 SASEGT. The length of the CDR3 is 17 residues. CDR3 DNA: TGTGCCAGCAGTGAAGCGAGTCTGGGCAGAAGCTCCTACGAGCAGTACTTC. This sequence encodes CASSEASLGRSSYEQYF.

The chain combines TRBV2 with TRBJ2-7; D is uncertain. There are 15 residues in the CDR3. The germline V gene encodes CDR1 SNHLY and CDR2 FYNNEI. V lost 3 bases and J lost 3, with 15 bases in between. The CDR3 sequence is CASSEALGSNYEQYF. The DNA for the CDR3 is TGTGCCAGCAGTGAGGCGTTGGGCAGCAACTACGAGCAGTACTTC. Based on the CDR3 plus reference TRBV2 and TRBJ2-7, the full variable domain is EPEVTQTPSHQVTQMGQEVILRCVPISNHLYFYWYRQILGQKVEFLVSFYNNEISEKSEIFDDQFSVERPDGSNFTLKIRSTKLEDSAMYFCASSEALGSNYEQYFGPGTRLTVT.

The chain employs TRBV7-2 and TRBJ1-5; D is undetermined. The V end was cut by 3 bases, the J end by 5 bases, with 14 bases between. CDR1 SGHTA and CDR2 FQGNSA come from the germline V gene. The CDR3 has 15 residues. The CDR3 coding sequence is TGTGCCAGCAGCTTTGGCACATATATGTATCAGCCCCAGCATTTT. The encoded protein is CASSFGTYMYQPQHF.

J is TRBJ2-2 and V is TRBV2, with D perhaps TRBD1 (6 bases). CDR3 length: 15 amino acids. V lost 6 bases, J lost 6 bases, and 17 bases lay in between. Germline V lookup: CDR1 SNHLY, CDR2 FYNNEI. CDR3 DNA: TGTGCCAGCAGCCCCAGGACAGTAAACGCCGGGGAGCTGTTTTTT. Translated, it gives CASSPRTVNAGELFF.

The chain recombines TRBV19 with TRBJ1-1; TRBD1 agrees at 10 bases. Germline CDR1 reads LNHDA; CDR2 reads SQIVND (reference sequence). This CDR3 comprises 13 residues. The V segment lost 7 bases and the J segment 4 bases; nucleotides outside the gene matches: 3. In DNA form, the CDR3 reads TGTGCCAGTAAGGGGACAGGGGTCACTGAAGCTTTCTTT. This encodes CASKGTGVTEAFF.

CDR3 region: CASRASGGEYNEQFF. CDR3 nucleotides: TGTGCCAGCAGGGCGAGCGGGGGGGAGTACAATGAGCAGTTCTTC. The rearrangement uses TRBV6-1 and TRBJ2-1, with TRBD2 identical over 10 bases. Looked up from germline, CDR1 is MNHNS and CDR2 is SASEGT. The trim removed 6 bases at V and 4 bases at J, leaving 6 bases unmatched. CDR3 length: 15 amino acids.

The V call is TRBV6-5, the J call TRBJ1-5, with D uncertain. The CDR3 is 13 residues long. V shed 6 bases and J shed 6 bases, with 12 bases lying between them. Germline assignment: CDR1 MNHEY and CDR2 SVGAGI. CDR3 in amino acids: CASRTGWSQPQHF. CDR3 DNA: TGTGCCAGCAGGACGGGTTGGAGTCAGCCCCAGCATTTT.

A few counts support this clone. Here the CDR3 reads CASSLAPRGSTDTQYF. The CDR3 nucleotides are TGTGCCAGCAGCTTAGCCCCCCGGGGTAGCACAGATACGCAGTATTTT. V and J are TRBV7-9 and TRBJ2-3, with D possibly matching TRBD2 (5 bases). CDR1 is SEHNR and CDR2 is FQNEAQ in the germline V gene (reference sequence). This CDR3 contains 16 residues. Trimming shortened V by 0 bases and J by 0 bases, and 10 bases separated the two germline ends.

This CDR3 reads CASSFIDREAGYTF. In DNA, the CDR3 is TGTGCCAGCAGCTTTATCGACAGGGAGGCGGGCTACACCTTC. This sequence joins TRBV5-4 and TRBJ1-2; TRBD1 matches 7 bases. The CDR3 is made up of 14 amino acids. After removal of 2 bases from V and 8 bases from J, the junction contained 9 bases not matched to a gene. CDR1 SGHNT and CDR2 YYREEE come from the germline V gene (reference sequence).

The genes are TRBV9 and TRBJ1-3, with TRBD1 as a possible D gene (5 bases). Per the germline V gene, CDR1 is SGDLS and CDR2 is YYNGEE. The ends were cut back, 0 bases at V and 0 bases at J, with 10 bases in the middle. The CDR3 loop spans 16 amino acids. The CDR3 bases are TGTGCCAGCAGCGTAGCCCAGGGAGGCTCTGGAAACACCATATATTTT. Its translation: CASSVAQGGSGNTIYF.

CDR3 nucleotides: TGCGCCAGCAGCCAAGCCAGGGCAGTTAATTCACCCCTCCACTTT. Translating it yields CASSQARAVNSPLHF. The chain recombines TRBV4-3 with TRBJ1-6, with D maybe TRBD1 (5 bases). CDR3 size: 15 residues. From germline, CDR1 is LGHNA and CDR2 YSLEER. V gave up 1 base and J gave up 6 bases, with 10 bases separating them.

The V gene is TRBV19, the J gene TRBJ2-3, with 8 bases identical to TRBD2. This CDR3 has 16 amino acids. Trimming removed 1 base from V and 2 bases from J; junction bases left unmatched: 5. CDR1 and CDR2 from the germline V gene are LNHDA and SQIVND (reference sequence). The CDR3 DNA is TGTGCCAGTAGTATAGGACGGGGGGGCCACACAGATACGCAGTATTTT. Its protein product is CASSIGRGGHTDTQYF.